Listed below are T cell receptor beta chains from one sample, sequenced in a study of shared clonotypes between healthy human individuals. Sequenced by immunoSEQ multiplex PCR; TCRdb stores in-frame clones only, minus some. The sample comprises some 2.4 million clones, 93% of which are singletons, and around 0.4% rests with the top ten. Sequences were obtained from naive CD4+ T cells from PBMCs. These receptors were collected from a man between 18 and 35 years old in good health. Some clones in this sample may be carry-over from other donors' samples. CDR3s include the opening cysteine and the closing phenylalanine or tryptophan. The D gene is left open where the match is weak. For some rows the clone size is stated as once, few or many, or as a class when expanded; others skip it.

V	J	D	size	CDR3	DNA
TRBV7-9	TRBJ2-7	NA	once	CASRPIGEAPGEQYF	TGTGCCAGCCGACCAATAGGGGAGGCTCCGGGCGAGCAGTACTTC
TRBV6-1	TRBJ2-3	NA	NA	CASSELGTSTDTQYF	TGTGCCAGCAGTGAGTTAGGGACTAGCACAGATACGCAGTATTTT
TRBV7-2	TRBJ2-5	NA	NA	CASSITGQETQYF	TGTGCCAGCAGTATTACAGGACAAGAGACCCAGTACTTC
TRBV28	TRBJ1-2	NA	NA	CASSLAGIYGYTF	TGTGCCAGCAGTTTAGCAGGGATCTATGGCTACACCTTC
TRBV5-1	TRBJ2-7	NA	NA	CASSFTGTQGIPYEQYF	TGCGCCAGCAGCTTTACCGGGACCCAAGGGATTCCCTACGAGCAGTACTTC
TRBV6-1	TRBJ2-2	TRBD2	NA	CASSEPGGRTGELFF	TGTGCCAGCAGTGAGCCGGGAGGGAGAACCGGGGAGCTGTTTTTT
TRBV6-6	TRBJ1-2	NA	few	CASANYGYTF	TGTGCCAGCGCCAACTATGGCTACACCTTC
TRBV5-4	TRBJ2-3	NA	NA	CASSERTSTDTQYF	TGTGCCAGCAGCGAGCGGACCTCCACAGATACGCAGTATTTT
TRBV4-1	TRBJ2-7	NA	NA	CASSREGTYEQYF	TGCGCCAGCAGCCGAGAGGGGACCTACGAGCAGTACTTC
TRBV30	TRBJ1-3	NA	NA	CAWSSGNTIYF	TGTGCCTGGAGTAGTGGAAACACCATATATTTT
TRBV10-3	TRBJ2-2	TRBD2	NA	CAISSGLASAGELFF	TGTGCCATCAGTTCGGGACTAGCGTCTGCCGGGGAGCTGTTTTTT
TRBV5-8	TRBJ2-1	NA	NA	CASSGRVNEQFF	TGTGCCAGCAGCGGGCGGGTCAATGAGCAGTTCTTC
TRBV18	TRBJ2-1	TRBD2	NA	CASSPPGREDNEQFF	TGTGCCAGCTCACCACCCGGGAGGGAGGACAATGAGCAGTTCTTC
TRBV2	TRBJ2-7	TRBD1	NA	CASIFGTGGEVSYEQYF	TGTGCCAGCATTTTCGGGACAGGGGGCGAAGTCTCCTACGAGCAGTACTTC